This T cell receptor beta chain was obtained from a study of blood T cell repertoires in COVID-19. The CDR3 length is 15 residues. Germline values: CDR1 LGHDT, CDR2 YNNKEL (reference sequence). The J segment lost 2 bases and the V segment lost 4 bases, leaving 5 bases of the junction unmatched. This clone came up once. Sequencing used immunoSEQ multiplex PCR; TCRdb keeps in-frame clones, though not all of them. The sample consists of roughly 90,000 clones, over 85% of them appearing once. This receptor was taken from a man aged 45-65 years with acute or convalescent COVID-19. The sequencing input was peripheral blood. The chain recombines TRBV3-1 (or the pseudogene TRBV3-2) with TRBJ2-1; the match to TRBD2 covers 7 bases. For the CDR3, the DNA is TGTGCCAGCAGCCGGCGGGAGTTCCCCTACAATGAGCAGTTCTTC. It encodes CASSRREFPYNEQFF.